Below, one T cell receptor (beta chain) is given with its context. Antigen specificity is unknown. A heparinised blood draw that averaged around 0.12 L was obtained once from each donor. This specimen comes from a study of beta chain features in type 1 diabetes. General study results and limits: Patients with Type 1 diabetes showed moderately but significantly shorter TCRB CDR3s in all four CD4+ subsets.

The investigators reverse transcribed all of the isolated RNA, so they sequenced expressed TCRB transcripts. Clones were sequenced by immunoSEQ multiplex PCR, and TCRdb holds only the in-frame ones, with some missing. This table holds hundreds of thousands of clones, about 16% found once. This TCR was recovered from a man younger than 35 in good health. The source material was naive CD4+ T cells from blood.

This chain's CDR3 is CASRLGEGIGYNEQFF. CDR3 sequence (DNA): TGTGCCAGCAGGCTTGGCGAGGGGATTGGGTACAATGAGCAGTTCTTC. The rearrangement joins TRBV5-4 to TRBJ2-1; D might be TRBD1 or TRBD2, each matching 5 bases. The CDR3 length is 16 residues. Deletions cut 5 bases from V and 4 bases from J, with 19 bases between. CDR1 SGHNT and CDR2 YYREEE come from the germline V gene (reference sequence).